This T cell receptor beta chain is drawn from a study of cytomegalovirus exposure and HLA in healthy donors. Researchers ran the PCR with 60 Vbeta and 13 Jbeta primers. Produced via immunoSEQ multiplex PCR; TCRdb's table is partial and in-frame only. The sample lists a few hundred thousand clones, approximately 90% seen once, with more than 0.8% in the top ten. Study-wide points: Excluded were some V segments that proved indistinguishable, including TRBV6-2 and TRBV6-3.

The V gene's germline CDR1 is SGHDN and CDR2 FVKESK. This CDR3 is built from 13 residues. The V end was cut by 2 bases, the J end by 7 bases, with 8 bases between. With respect to this clone: Antigen: not known.

The V gene is TRBV14, the J gene TRBJ1-4, with no clear D. Sequencing was carried out using PBMCs. This receptor was taken from a woman aged 18-30 years in good health and CMV-seronegative. The CDR3 nucleotides are TGTGCCAGCAGCCAACTACAGAGTGAAAAACTGTTTTTT. Amino acids: CASSQLQSEKLFF.